Listed here is a single T cell receptor (beta chain). The sample originates from a study of CD8 T cells in Susac syndrome. Germline V gene sequence: CDR1 MNHEY, CDR2 SMNVEV (reference sequence). The J segment lost 6 bases and the V segment lost 10 bases, leaving 15 bases of the junction unmatched. There are 15 residues in the CDR3. Negative isolation was applied to CD8+ and CD4+ T cells, and FACS enrichment was applied to TEMRA cells. The RNA, 0.5 to 1 ug, was put through reverse transcription using random hexamers. The amplification used immunoSEQ multiplex PCR on TCR beta CDR3; it spanned 54 Vbeta and 13 Jbeta. TCRdb re-derived calls from the immunoSEQ multiplex PCR reads in MiXCR, one entry per CDR3 protein. The repertoire holds roughly 400,000 distinct CDR3 sequences, more than 80% seen once, with approximately 0.12% in the top ten.

The rearrangement uses TRBV27 and TRBJ2-7; 10 bases align to TRBD1. The sequence derives from a human donor with multiple sclerosis. Sequencing was performed on CD8+ T cells from PBMCs. The CDR3 bases are TGTGCCACTCAACCCCCGGGACAGGGGCTATCCGAGCAGTACTTC. It codes for CATQPPGQGLSEQYF.